These T cell receptor beta chains were read from a single sample in a study of identifying expanded T cells in peripheral blood. Assay: immunoSEQ multiplex PCR; the TCRdb copy retains only in-frame clones and omits some. The sample holds about 58,000 clones, approximately 90% seen once. Sequenced: blood. The receptors stem from a person aged 18 to 75 in good health. Both conserved end residues are part of each CDR3. The D gene is left open where the match is weak. Only part of the rows carry a size: once, few, many, or a class if the clone is expanded.

cdr3_length,v_call,d_call,clone_size,j_call,cdr3_aa,cdr3_nt
15,TRBV11-2,TRBD2,NA,TRBJ2-1,CASSFGTSAYNEQFF,TGTGCCAGCAGCTTTGGGACTAGCGCGTACAATGAGCAGTTCTTC
15,TRBV4-3,NA,once,TRBJ2-4,CASSRTTAAKNIQYF,TGCGCCAGCAGTAGAACGACAGCGGCCAAAAACATTCAGTACTTC
17,TRBV10-3,NA,NA,TRBJ1-5,CAISESGRQGVGQPQHF,TGTGCCATCAGTGAGTCTGGGCGGCAGGGAGTAGGTCAGCCCCAGCATTTT
14,TRBV5-6,TRBD1,NA,TRBJ2-3,CASSPMTGSDTQYF,TGTGCCAGCAGCCCTATGACAGGGTCAGATACGCAGTATTTT
15,TRBV30,TRBD1,NA,TRBJ2-3,CAWSWTGRGADTQYF,TGTGCCTGGAGCTGGACAGGGAGAGGAGCAGATACGCAGTATTTT
15,TRBV19,TRBD2,NA,TRBJ2-1,CASSILGTSIDEQFF,TGTGCCAGTAGTATACTCGGGACTAGCATAGATGAGCAGTTCTTC
13,TRBV7-9,NA,NA,TRBJ1-2,CASSLDVGGGYTF,TGTGCCAGCAGCTTAGACGTGGGAGGCGGCTACACCTTC
12,TRBV7-2,NA,NA,TRBJ2-7,CASTWGEDEQYF,TGTGCCAGCACCTGGGGGGAGGACGAGCAGTACTTC
17,TRBV18,TRBD1,NA,TRBJ1-3,CASSPTGTDNSGNTIYF,TGTGCCAGCTCACCTACAGGGACAGACAACTCTGGAAACACCATATATTTT
16,TRBV5-1,NA,few,TRBJ1-1,CASSLGSTFGRSEAFF,TGCGCCAGCAGCTTGGGTTCAACGTTCGGTCGGTCTGAAGCTTTCTTT
12,TRBV5-8,NA,NA,TRBJ1-5,CASSPPNQPQHF,TGTGCCAGCAGCCCCCCGAATCAGCCCCAGCATTTT
12,TRBV29-1,NA,NA,TRBJ2-4,CSATEARNIQYF,TGCAGCGCTACGGAAGCGCGGAACATTCAGTACTTC
15,TRBV5-4,NA,NA,TRBJ2-3,CASSLAGAGTDTQYF,TGTGCCAGCAGCTTGGCGGGGGCTGGAACAGATACGCAGTATTTT
14,TRBV27,NA,NA,TRBJ2-7,CASSLTGTGYEQYF,TGTGCCAGCAGCCTTACCGGGACTGGCTACGAGCAGTACTTC
15,TRBV19,TRBD1,NA,TRBJ1-2,CASSTTDRGNYGYTF,TGTGCCAGTAGTACTACGGACAGGGGGAACTATGGCTACACCTTC
14,TRBV10-3,TRBD1,NA,TRBJ1-3,CAISDDRGGNTIYF,TGTGCCATCAGTGATGACAGGGGTGGAAACACCATATATTTT
15,TRBV5-4,NA,NA,TRBJ2-6,CASSLPRMGANVLTF,TGTGCCAGCAGCCTCCCACGAATGGGGGCCAACGTCCTGACTTTC
14,TRBV5-6,TRBD1,NA,TRBJ1-4,CASSLRTGAEKLFF,TGTGCCAGCAGCTTGAGGACAGGGGCCGAAAAACTGTTTTTT
15,TRBV19,NA,NA,TRBJ1-5,CASSVTGNSNQPQHF,TGTGCCAGTAGTGTGACAGGTAATAGCAATCAGCCCCAGCATTTT
16,TRBV18,NA,NA,TRBJ1-1,CASSPARGSRNTEAFF,TGTGCCAGCTCACCCGCGCGGGGCTCGAGAAACACTGAAGCTTTCTTT
16,TRBV9,NA,medium-sized,TRBJ2-3,CASSHPEGGASDTQYF,TGTGCCAGCAGCCATCCTGAGGGGGGGGCATCGGATACGCAGTATTTT
14,TRBV7-8,NA,NA,TRBJ2-1,CASSLFPDHNEQFF,TGTGCCAGCAGCTTATTCCCCGATCACAATGAGCAGTTCTTC
16,TRBV18,NA,NA,TRBJ1-6,CASSPTKGSYNSPLHF,TGTGCCAGCTCACCAACGAAGGGTTCCTATAATTCACCCCTCCACTTT
17,TRBV7-2,NA,NA,TRBJ2-2,CASSLLTGYPATGELFF,TGTGCCAGCAGCTTATTAACGGGTTACCCCGCCACCGGGGAGCTGTTTTTT
14,TRBV6-6,NA,NA,TRBJ1-4,CASSSTALNEKLFF,TGTGCCAGCAGTTCGACAGCACTTAATGAAAAACTGTTTTTT
15,TRBV18,NA,NA,TRBJ2-7,CASSIGTGFAYEQYF,TGTGCCAGCTCAATCGGAACAGGGTTCGCCTACGAGCAGTACTTC
12,TRBV30,NA,NA,TRBJ1-2,CAWTVGGGGYTF,TGTGCCTGGACCGTAGGAGGGGGTGGCTACACCTTC
14,TRBV30,NA,NA,TRBJ2-7,CAWSVRKTDYEQYF,TGTGCCTGGAGTGTACGCAAAACCGACTACGAGCAGTACTTC
19,TRBV29-1,TRBD1,NA,TRBJ1-2,CSVEVPPDRENYVGYGYTF,TGCAGCGTTGAAGTTCCCCCGGACAGGGAAAATTACGTTGGCTATGGCTACACCTTC
14,TRBV2,TRBD2,NA,TRBJ2-7,CASMREGGPYEQYF,TGTGCCAGCATGCGGGAGGGCGGGCCCTACGAGCAGTACTTC
15,TRBV19,TRBD2,NA,TRBJ2-1,CASSISSGGHNEQFF,TGTGCCAGTAGTATTTCTAGCGGGGGTCACAATGAGCAGTTCTTC
13,TRBV12-5,NA,NA,TRBJ1-1,CASGLAGLTEAFF,TGTGCTAGTGGTTTAGCAGGGCTCACTGAAGCTTTCTTT
15,TRBV28,TRBD1,once,TRBJ1-2,CASSRPTGGSYGYTF,TGTGCCAGCAGTCGCCCTACAGGGGGCTCCTATGGCTACACCTTC
17,TRBV7-8,TRBD2,NA,TRBJ2-3,CASSLDSLAGGTDTQYF,TGTGCCAGCAGCTTAGATTCTCTAGCGGGGGGCACAGATACGCAGTATTTT
17,TRBV28,NA,NA,TRBJ1-5,CASSLSAGSAQNQPQHF,TGTGCCAGCAGTTTATCGGCAGGGTCGGCCCAAAATCAGCCCCAGCATTTT
15,TRBV5-6,TRBD1,NA,TRBJ1-3,CASSPTGGTGNTIYF,TGTGCCAGCAGCCCGACAGGGGGTACTGGAAACACCATATATTTT
13,TRBV21-1,NA,NA,TRBJ1-1,CAILAGGRKKTFF,TGTGCCATCTTAGCTGGGGGCAGGAAGAAAACTTTCTTT
15,TRBV4-3,TRBD1,NA,TRBJ2-7,CASSQYGQGAYEQYF,TGCGCCAGCAGCCAGTATGGACAGGGGGCCTACGAGCAGTACTTC
15,TRBV6-5,NA,NA,TRBJ1-1,CASSSEFRTAAEAFF,TGTGCCAGCAGTTCCGAATTTCGGACAGCCGCTGAAGCTTTCTTT
14,TRBV5-6,NA,NA,TRBJ2-7,CASSFRGSSYEQYF,TGTGCCAGCAGCTTTCGGGGGAGCTCCTACGAGCAGTACTTC
15,TRBV7-9,NA,NA,TRBJ2-3,CASRAPRGSTDTQYF,TGTGCCAGCAGGGCTCCGAGGGGGAGCACAGATACGCAGTATTTT
15,TRBV19,NA,NA,TRBJ2-1,CASSISGRRRNEQFF,TGTGCCAGTAGTATTTCCGGGAGAAGGAGGAATGAGCAGTTCTTC
17,TRBV5-4,NA,once,TRBJ2-7,CASSSPAGRGSSYEQYF,TGTGCCAGCAGCTCTCCCGCAGGTCGGGGAAGCTCCTACGAGCAGTACTTC
15,TRBV28,NA,NA,TRBJ2-7,CASSLLVGSAYEQYF,TGTGCCAGCAGCCTTTTAGTCGGGTCCGCCTACGAGCAGTACTTC
14,TRBV13,TRBD1,NA,TRBJ2-1,CASRPGGSYNEQFF,TGTGCCAGCAGACCAGGGGGCTCCTACAATGAGCAGTTCTTC
15,TRBV9,TRBD1,NA,TRBJ1-2,CASSVVGQGNYGYTF,TGTGCCAGCAGCGTCGTGGGACAGGGTAACTATGGCTACACCTTC
19,TRBV30,TRBD1,NA,TRBJ1-6,CAWSKTRTGGSSYNSPLHF,TGTGCCTGGAGTAAGACCCGGACAGGGGGCAGCTCCTATAATTCACCCCTCCACTTT
14,TRBV7-2,TRBD1,NA,TRBJ1-1,CASTRDRGNTEAFF,TGTGCAAGCACCCGGGACAGGGGAAACACTGAAGCTTTCTTT
15,TRBV10-3,TRBD1,once,TRBJ1-4,CAISGTGGSDEKLFF,TGTGCCATCAGTGGAACAGGGGGTAGCGATGAAAAACTGTTTTTT
15,TRBV11-3,NA,NA,TRBJ2-5,CASSSGTGYQETQYF,TGTGCCAGCAGCTCCGGGACGGGGTACCAAGAGACCCAGTACTTC